A single sample is the source of the 26 T cell receptor beta chains below, sequenced in a study of OX40 agonist ivuxolimab in advanced cancers. TCRdb's table, derived via immunoSEQ multiplex PCR, lists solely in-frame clones and lacks some. Seen here are about 47,000 clones, roughly 84% observed once, and the top ten hold approximately 24%. The sequencing here drew on CD4+ or CD8+ T cells sorted from blood, taken in a trial of the OX40 agonist ivuxolimab. The receptor source for this set is an adult with an advanced solid tumor such as melanoma, head and neck, liver or kidney cancer.

The J gene is TRBJ2-7, the V gene TRBV27, with D possibly being TRBD2 (5 bases). V was pared by 5 bases and J by 11 bases, with 16 bases between. The CDR3 contains 12 residues. Germline values: CDR1 MNHEY, CDR2 SMNVEV (reference sequence). CDR3 sequence (DNA): TGTGCCAGCAGTCCCCGCTTGCTAGCTGAGTACTTC. Translated, it gives CASSPRLLAEYF.

This sequence joins TRBV27 and TRBJ2-7; 7 bases map to TRBD1. The germline CDR1 and CDR2 sequences are MNHEY and SMNVEV (reference sequence). With 4 bases clipped from V and 5 bases from J, the junction kept 11 bases outside the gene matches. This CDR3 region has 15 residues. The CDR3, as DNA: TGTGCCAGCAGTTCACCTGCAGGGGGTGGCCACGAGCAGTACTTC. Its translation: CASSSPAGGGHEQYF.

CDR3 sequence: CASSQVGQDDEQYF. The DNA for the CDR3 is TGCGCCAGCAGCCAGGTTGGACAAGACGACGAGCAGTACTTC. The chain couples TRBV4-1 to TRBJ2-7, with D possibly TRBD1 on 5 matching bases. The CDR3 runs 14 residues. Trimming removed 3 bases from V and 5 bases from J, with 14 bases in between. Germline CDR1 is MGHRA and CDR2 is YSYEKL.

The chain combines TRBV5-6 with TRBJ1-1; a possible D gene is TRBD1 (6 bases). Germline V gene sequence: CDR1 SGHDT, CDR2 YYEEEE. This CDR3 has 14 amino acids. V was pared by 2 bases and J by 1 base, with 9 bases between. CDR3 amino acids: CASSFGQPNTEAFF. The CDR3 DNA is TGTGCCAGCAGCTTCGGACAGCCGAACACTGAAGCTTTCTTT.

This clone was seen a single time. The chain is built from TRBV27 and TRBJ2-2, with D possibly being TRBD1 (5 bases). This CDR3 contains 15 residues. The V gene lost 7 bases and the J gene lost 0 bases, with 12 bases spanning the gap. The germline CDR1 and CDR2 sequences are MNHEY and SMNVEV (reference sequence). CDR3 loop: CASKDSTANTGELFF. In DNA, the CDR3 is TGTGCCAGCAAAGACAGCACCGCGAACACCGGGGAGCTGTTTTTT.

The chain recombines TRBV27 with TRBJ2-3; 16 bases are a match to TRBD2. V gave up 3 bases and J gave up 6 bases; unmatched junction bases: 12. The CDR3 contains 19 residues. Germline V gene data show CDR1 as MNHEY and CDR2 as SMNVEV (reference sequence). In DNA, the CDR3 is TGTGCCAGCAGTTTTGAGCCCCCCCGGGGACTAGCGGGGGGGGATACGCAGTATTTT. Protein product: CASSFEPPRGLAGGDTQYF.

The rearrangement joins TRBV27 to TRBJ2-7; tentatively, D is TRBD1 (5 bases). V was cut by 5 bases and J by 0 bases, with 26 bases left in between. CDR1 and CDR2 (germline): MNHEY, SMNVEV (reference sequence). This CDR3 region has 19 residues. CDR3 residues: CASSPPVGRARLSSYEQYF. DNA for the CDR3: TGTGCCAGCAGTCCCCCTGTCGGCAGGGCCCGTTTAAGCTCCTACGAGCAGTACTTC.

This rearrangement joins TRBV15 to TRBJ2-3; TRBD2 matches at 8 bases. This CDR3 has 18 amino acids. Germline V gene data show CDR1 as LNHNV and CDR2 as YYDKDF (reference sequence). The ends lost 4 bases at V and 3 bases at J; junction bases unmatched: 15. The CDR3 region is CATSTPGSRGVGTDTQYF. The CDR3 nucleotides are TGTGCCACCAGCACCCCGGGATCGCGGGGGGTTGGGACAGATACGCAGTATTTT. Complete variable domain (other parts from reference TRBV15 and TRBJ2-3): DAMVIQNPRYQVTQFGKPVTLSCSQTLNHNVMYWYQQKSSQAPKLLFHYYDKDFNNEADTPDNFQSRRPNTSFCFLDIRSPGLGDTAMYLCATSTPGSRGVGTDTQYFGPGTRLTVL.

The rearrangement links TRBV7-3 to TRBJ2-3, with 11 positions matching TRBD2. The CDR3 loop spans 15 amino acids. The germline CDR1 and CDR2 sequences are SGHTA and FQGTGA. The ends lost 6 bases at V and 6 bases at J; junction bases unmatched: 8. CDR3 sequence reads: CASRLTSGEGDTQYF. The CDR3 DNA sequence: TGTGCCAGCAGACTGACTAGCGGGGAGGGCGATACGCAGTATTTT.

The chain has TRBV18 and TRBJ2-3; TRBD2 matches 8 bases. V was pared by 4 bases and J by 3 bases, with 3 bases of the junction left unmatched. The germline CDR1 and CDR2 sequences are KGHSH and LQKENI. This CDR3 spans 14 amino acids. This chain's CDR3 is CASSRSGETDTQYF. Here the CDR3 DNA reads TGTGCCAGCTCACGTAGCGGGGAGACAGATACGCAGTATTTT.

This chain links TRBV30 with TRBJ1-5, with 9 bases lining up with TRBD1. V gave up 2 bases and J gave up 6 bases; unmatched junction bases: 8. This CDR3 comprises 15 residues. Germline CDR1 is GTSNPN and CDR2 is SVGIG (reference sequence). CDR3 region: CAWSPGTGSGQPQHF. The CDR3 region has the DNA TGTGCCTGGAGTCCCGGGACAGGGAGCGGTCAGCCCCAGCATTTT. Based on the CDR3 plus reference TRBV30 and TRBJ1-5, the full variable domain is SQTIHQWPATLVQPVGSPLSLECTVEGTSNPNLYWYRQAAGRGLQLLFYSVGIGQISSEVPQNLSASRPQDRQFILSSKKLLLSDSGFYLCAWSPGTGSGQPQHFGDGTRLSIL.

This chain links TRBV7-9 with TRBJ2-7; TRBD2 might be the D (6 bases). The V end was cut by 1 base, the J end by 0 bases, with 10 bases between. Per the germline V gene, CDR1 is SEHNR and CDR2 is FQNEAQ (reference sequence). The CDR3 is 15 residues long. As DNA, the CDR3 is TGTGCCAGCAGCTTAGGCCTAGCGAACTCCTACGAGCAGTACTTC. It codes for CASSLGLANSYEQYF.

The chain employs TRBV30 and TRBJ1-1; no definite D call. Per germline, CDR1 GTSNPN and CDR2 SVGIG (reference sequence). The germline V and J ends were trimmed by 2 bases and 5 bases, with 6 bases remaining between them. This CDR3 has 11 residues. The DNA for the CDR3 is TGTGCCTGGAGTACCGTGACTGAAGCTTTCTTT. This codes for CAWSTVTEAFF. Supplemented by reference TRBV30 and TRBJ1-1, the full variable domain reads SQTIHQWPATLVQPVGSPLSLECTVEGTSNPNLYWYRQAAGRGLQLLFYSVGIGQISSEVPQNLSASRPQDRQFILSSKKLLLSDSGFYLCAWSTVTEAFFGQGTRLTVV.

This chain joins TRBV29-1 and TRBJ2-7; maybe TRBD1 (6 bases). Germline V lookup: CDR1 SQVTM, CDR2 ANQGSEA. This CDR3 contains 12 residues. The V end was cut by 8 bases, the J end by 2 bases, with 13 bases between. The CDR3: CSTWTEAYEQYF. The CDR3 bases are TGCAGCACCTGGACAGAAGCCTACGAGCAGTACTTC.

The chain is built from TRBV5-1 and TRBJ2-1, with D maybe TRBD2 (6 bases). Trimming took off 4 bases at V and 7 bases at J, with 18 bases between the two ends. Germline V gives CDR1 SGHRS, CDR2 YFSETQ. This CDR3 is 15 amino acids long. The CDR3 DNA follows: TGCGCCAGCAGCCCGTTACCGGGAGAGGGAAATGAGCAGTTCTTC. It yields the protein CASSPLPGEGNEQFF.

V usage is TRBV4-1 and J usage is TRBJ2-1; possibly TRBD2 for D (7 bases). Per the germline V gene, CDR1 is MGHRA and CDR2 is YSYEKL. V was pared by 0 bases and J by 9 bases, with 18 bases between. This CDR3 has 16 amino acids. CDR3: CASSQEGGLPSSEQFF. Here the CDR3 DNA reads TGCGCCAGCAGCCAAGAAGGGGGACTACCTTCCAGTGAGCAGTTCTTC.

The rearrangement links TRBV27 to TRBJ2-7, with 11 bases aligning to TRBD1. CDR3 length: 14 amino acids. CDR1 and CDR2 from the germline V gene are MNHEY and SMNVEV (reference sequence). V was pared by 5 bases and J by 3 bases, with 3 bases of the junction left unmatched. The CDR3: CASSPGTGGYEQYF. The CDR3 coding sequence is TGTGCCAGCAGTCCCGGGACAGGGGGCTACGAGCAGTACTTC.

A few counts support this clone. The V call is TRBV5-1, the J call TRBJ2-1; perhaps TRBD2 as D (6 bases). The CDR3 length is 14 residues. CDR1 is SGHRS, CDR2 YFSETQ, per germline. V lost 9 bases to trimming and J lost 3 bases, with 16 bases between them. CDR3 amino acids: CATTPGGGYNEQFF. The CDR3 nucleotides read TGCGCCACCACCCCCGGGGGAGGCTACAATGAGCAGTTCTTC.

The chain is built from TRBV4-2 and TRBJ2-7, with TRBD2 identical over 8 bases. V was pared by 7 bases and J by 0 bases, with 5 bases of the junction left unmatched. This CDR3 is built from 14 residues. Per germline, CDR1 LGHNA and CDR2 YNFKEQ. The CDR3 spells CASKLAGNSYEQYF. The CDR3, as DNA: TGTGCCAGCAAGTTAGCGGGAAACTCCTACGAGCAGTACTTC.

The CDR3 protein is CASSLAGGITYNEQFF. The CDR3 DNA follows: TGTGCCAGCAGTTTAGCGGGGGGGATTACCTACAATGAGCAGTTCTTC. The chain is built from TRBV27 and TRBJ2-1; TRBD2 agrees at 9 bases. This CDR3 is built from 16 residues. CDR1 MNHEY and CDR2 SMNVEV come from the germline V gene (reference sequence). The ends lost 2 bases at V and 2 bases at J; junction bases unmatched: 4.

The V call is TRBV7-6, the J call TRBJ2-7; no definite D call. Germline CDR1 is SGHVS and CDR2 is FNYEAQ. The CDR3 extends over 13 amino acids. The ends were cut back, 5 bases at V and 2 bases at J, with 10 bases in the middle. This chain's CDR3 is CASSATGAYEQYF. CDR3 DNA: TGTGCCAGCAGCGCGACTGGGGCCTACGAGCAGTACTTC.

The chain combines TRBV6-5 with TRBJ2-1, with TRBD2 matching 8 bases. Germline CDR1 reads MNHEY; CDR2 reads SVGAGI. The ends lost 7 bases at V and 7 bases at J; junction bases unmatched: 12. This CDR3 contains 15 residues. The CDR3 sequence: CASNRRAGGKNEQFF. Written as DNA, the CDR3 is TGTGCCAGCAACCGCCGGGCGGGGGGCAAAAATGAGCAGTTCTTC.

Concerning this clone: This same CDR3 is encoded by further DNA sequences in the sample. V usage is TRBV19 and J usage is TRBJ2-7; TRBD2 might be the D (5 bases). Germline V gives CDR1 LNHDA, CDR2 SQIVND (reference sequence). Trimming cost V 4 bases and J 2 bases, with 9 bases left between them. CDR3 length equals 13 residues. This CDR3 reads CASSTDGAYEQYF. CDR3 nucleotides: TGTGCCAGTAGTACCGACGGGGCCTACGAGCAGTACTTC.

This clone was recorded a few times. This chain uses TRBV27 with TRBJ2-7, with 12 positions matching TRBD2. Trimming cost V 0 bases and J 6 bases; bases outside gene matches: 6. This CDR3 is built from 16 residues. CDR1 is MNHEY and CDR2 is SMNVEV in the germline V gene (reference sequence). The CDR3 DNA sequence: TGTGCCAGCAGTTTATCGAACCCACTAGCGGGAGGCGAGCAGTACTTC. This translates into CASSLSNPLAGGEQYF.

This rearrangement joins TRBV19 to TRBJ2-1; D possibly corresponds to TRBD2 (5 bases). The CDR3 has 17 residues. In germline, CDR1 is LNHDA, CDR2 SQIVND (reference sequence). V gave up 0 bases and J gave up 1 base, with 13 bases separating them. The CDR3 DNA follows: TGTGCCAGTAGTATAGAGCCGGGGAGCGTATCCTACAATGAGCAGTTCTTC. Translated: CASSIEPGSVSYNEQFF.

V usage is TRBV21-1 and J usage is TRBJ2-5; no DNA check was done on the table's D call, TRBD2. TRBV21-1 is a pseudogene segment. CDR3 size: 19 residues. This chain's CDR3 is CASSLECPSDHKYQETQYF. The CDR3 DNA follows: TGTGCCAGCAGCCTCGAATGTCCTAGCGACCATAAGTACCAAGAGACCCAGTACTTC.